This is a list of T cell receptor beta chains from one sample in a study of post-analysis software for immune sequencing data. In TCRdb, the PCR reads were re-called with MiXCR into one record per CDR3 protein. This sample has 350,000 to 450,000 distinct CDR3 sequences, with roughly 30% found just once. Sequences were obtained from blood. These TCRs come from a girl between 10 and 17 years old with multiple sclerosis. Each CDR3 is given with its conserved first and last residue. D genes are given only for firm matches. Rows may omit the clone size; those that give it use once, few, many or a size class.

>TRBV2|once|NA|TRBJ1-5
CASSAGQPGNQPQHF
TGTGCCAGCAGTGCGGGGCAGCCAGGCAATCAGCCCCAGCATTTT
>TRBV28|NA|NA|TRBJ1-5
CASSRQSNQPQHF
TGTGCCAGCAGTCGACAGAGCAATCAGCCCCAGCATTTT
>TRBV6-1|few|TRBD1|TRBJ2-7
CASSEDRMVHEQYF
TGTGCCAGCAGTGAGGACAGGATGGTCCACGAGCAGTACTTC
>TRBV4-3|NA|NA|TRBJ1-5
CASSQVVGSNQPQHF
TGCGCCAGCAGCCAAGTAGTAGGGAGCAATCAGCCCCAGCATTTT
>TRBV18|NA|TRBD2|TRBJ2-3
CASSLTSGAPGTQYF
TGTGCCAGCTCACTCACTAGCGGGGCCCCCGGTACGCAGTATTTT
>TRBV7-9|few|TRBD2|TRBJ2-5
CASSLAGGVQETQYF
TGTGCCAGCAGCTTAGCCGGGGGGGTTCAAGAGACCCAGTACTTC
>TRBV20-1|NA|TRBD2|TRBJ2-5
CSAAHSGGTQETQYF
TGCAGTGCCGCTCATAGCGGGGGGACTCAAGAGACCCAGTACTTC
>TRBV4-1|NA|TRBD2|TRBJ2-1
CASSHLPLGGEQFF
TGCGCCAGCAGCCACCTCCCATTGGGGGGGGAGCAGTTCTTC
>TRBV5-6|few|TRBD1|TRBJ2-1
CASSRDSLSSYNEQFF
TGTGCCAGCAGCCGGGACAGCCTCAGCTCCTACAATGAGCAGTTCTTC
>TRBV12-3/TRBV12-4|NA|TRBD1|TRBJ2-7
CASSLALGTASYEQYF
TGTGCCAGCAGTTTAGCGCTTGGGACAGCGTCCTACGAGCAGTACTTC
>TRBV11-2|NA|NA|TRBJ2-1
CASSTGYNEQFF
TGTGCCAGCAGTACGGGCTACAATGAGCAGTTCTTC
>TRBV12-3/TRBV12-4|few|NA|TRBJ1-6
CASSLGVITLHF
TGTGCCAGCAGTTTAGGGGTGATAACCCTCCACTTT
>TRBV7-3|few|NA|TRBJ1-6
CASSSRGPYNSPLHF
TGTGCCAGCAGCTCCAGGGGACCCTATAATTCACCCCTCCACTTT
>TRBV20-1|NA|TRBD1|TRBJ2-7
CSAVPGGAYEQYF
TGCAGTGCCGTCCCAGGGGGCGCGTACGAGCAGTACTTC
>TRBV14|NA|NA|TRBJ2-5
CASSQDFGSQETQYF
TGTGCCAGCAGCCAAGATTTTGGGAGCCAAGAGACCCAGTACTTC
>TRBV5-1|NA|NA|TRBJ1-1
CASKSGAPNTEAFF
TGCGCCAGCAAGAGTGGGGCACCGAACACTGAAGCTTTCTTT
>TRBV11-2|few|NA|TRBJ2-7
CASSPTGGPYEQYF
TGTGCCAGCAGCCCGACCGGGGGGCCCTACGAGCAGTACTTC
>TRBV2|few|NA|TRBJ2-1
CASSAEGPLSSYNEQFF
TGTGCCAGCAGTGCGGAAGGACCCCTGAGCTCCTACAATGAGCAGTTCTTC
>TRBV6-1|NA|NA|TRBJ1-5
CASSREEQPQHF
TGTGCCAGCAGCAGGGAAGAACAGCCCCAGCATTTT
>TRBV12-3/TRBV12-4|many|NA|TRBJ1-2
CASSISTGASNYGYTF
TGTGCCAGCAGTATTAGCACGGGGGCGTCGAACTATGGCTACACCTTC
>TRBV7-9|NA|NA|TRBJ2-2
CASSGTTWNTGELFF
TGTGCCAGCAGTGGGACGACGTGGAACACCGGGGAGCTGTTTTTT
>TRBV27|NA|TRBD1|TRBJ2-5
CASSIRQGIQETQYF
TGTGCCAGCAGTATACGACAGGGTATCCAAGAGACCCAGTACTTC
>TRBV7-8|many|NA|TRBJ2-3
CASSSQGRHTDTQYF
TGTGCCAGCAGCTCCCAGGGTCGGCACACAGATACGCAGTATTTT
>TRBV5-1|NA|NA|TRBJ2-1
CASSLGDWNNEQFF
TGCGCCAGCAGCTTGGGGGACTGGAACAATGAGCAGTTCTTC
>TRBV6-5|NA|NA|TRBJ1-4
CASSYSIGRIENEKLFF
TGTGCCAGCAGTTACTCGATAGGCCGCATCGAGAATGAAAAACTGTTTTTT
>TRBV7-2|few|NA|TRBJ2-4
CASSESGVGNIQYF
TGTGCCAGCAGCGAATCGGGGGTTGGAAACATTCAGTACTTC
>TRBV29-1|NA|TRBD2|TRBJ2-1
CSVRGTSGISYNEQFF
TGCAGCGTCCGCGGGACTAGCGGGATCTCCTACAATGAGCAGTTCTTC
>TRBV12-3/TRBV12-4|NA|NA|TRBJ1-4
CASSLSLGEKLFF
TGTGCCAGCAGTTTATCACTGGGCGAAAAACTGTTTTTT
>TRBV29-1|NA|NA|TRBJ2-7
CSVEPSEGYEQYF
TGCAGCGTTGAACCGTCTGAGGGCTACGAGCAGTACTTC
>TRBV7-9|NA|TRBD1|TRBJ1-2
CASSDGPDGTGLGYTF
TGTGCCAGCAGCGATGGACCCGACGGGACAGGGCTCGGCTACACCTTC
>TRBV27|NA|NA|TRBJ2-7
CASSLYPSAEQYF
TGTGCCAGCAGTTTATACCCATCGGCGGAGCAGTACTTC
>TRBV6-2/TRBV6-3|few|TRBD1|TRBJ2-1
CASSLPGTVANEQFF
TGTGCCAGCAGTTTGCCCGGGACAGTAGCAAATGAGCAGTTCTTC
>TRBV12-3/TRBV12-4|NA|TRBD1|TRBJ1-1
CASSPDRVEAFF
TGTGCCAGCAGCCCGGACAGGGTTGAAGCTTTCTTT
>TRBV12-5|NA|NA|TRBJ2-1
CASGSGDYNEQFF
TGTGCTAGTGGTAGTGGGGACTACAATGAGCAGTTCTTC
>TRBV20-1|NA|NA|TRBJ1-2
CSARGQREISYGYTF
TGCAGTGCTAGAGGTCAGCGGGAAATCAGCTATGGCTACACCTTC
>TRBV4-3|few|NA|TRBJ2-3
CASSQEAPSQTSTDTQYF
TGCGCCAGCAGCCAAGAGGCTCCATCCCAAACTAGCACAGATACGCAGTATTTT
>TRBV29-1|many|TRBD1|TRBJ2-1
CSVVRDSSYNEQFF
TGCAGCGTGGTTCGGGACAGTTCATACAATGAGCAGTTCTTC
>TRBV21-1|NA|NA|TRBJ2-1
CASSKSTLVFPYNEQFF
TGTGCCAGCAGCAAATCTACCCTTGTATTCCCTTACAATGAGCAGTTCTTC
>TRBV6-1|NA|TRBD1|TRBJ1-5
CASRGQISQPQHF
TGTGCCAGCAGGGGACAGATAAGTCAGCCCCAGCATTTT
>TRBV5-1|few|NA|TRBJ2-1
CASSARAELGNEQFF
TGCGCCAGCAGCGCTCGCGCCGAGCTAGGCAATGAGCAGTTCTTC
>TRBV4-1|few|NA|TRBJ1-2
CASSQAPPGANYGYTF
TGCGCCAGCAGCCAAGCCCCCCCGGGCGCTAACTATGGCTACACCTTC
>TRBV12-3/TRBV12-4|NA|NA|TRBJ1-5
CASSLEAGQPQHF
TGTGCCAGCAGTTTAGAGGCAGGGCAGCCCCAGCATTTT
>TRBV20-1|few|NA|TRBJ1-2
CSARDPGGEDGYTF
TGCAGTGCTAGAGACCCAGGAGGGGAAGATGGCTACACCTTC
>TRBV6-2/TRBV6-3|few|NA|TRBJ1-2
CASSWGMRDYGYTF
TGTGCCAGCAGTTGGGGAATGAGGGACTATGGCTACACCTTC
>TRBV4-1|few|NA|TRBJ2-7
CASSQHGGRNEQYF
TGCGCCAGCAGCCAACATGGAGGGCGGAACGAGCAGTACTTC
>TRBV15|NA|NA|TRBJ2-7
CATSREYPGFSHEQYF
TGTGCCACCAGCAGAGAGTACCCAGGGTTCTCCCACGAGCAGTACTTC
>TRBV3-1|NA|TRBD2|TRBJ2-1
CASSQDLAATFNEQFF
TGTGCCAGCAGCCAAGATCTAGCGGCGACCTTCAATGAGCAGTTCTTC
>TRBV6-5|few|TRBD1|TRBJ1-5
CASRQGAGQPQHF
TGTGCCAGCAGACAGGGGGCGGGTCAGCCCCAGCATTTT
>TRBV11-2|NA|NA|TRBJ1-1
CASSLSPLGTVAFF
TGTGCCAGCAGCTTATCCCCCCTAGGCACTGTAGCTTTCTTT
>TRBV28|once|NA|TRBJ2-6
CATVSGANVLTF
TGTGCCACCGTCTCTGGGGCCAACGTCCTGACTTTC
>TRBV18|once|NA|TRBJ2-1
CASSPLRGASSYNEQFF
TGTGCCAGCTCACCATTAAGAGGGGCTAGCTCCTACAATGAGCAGTTCTTC
>TRBV20-1|NA|NA|TRBJ2-1
CSARGGTYNEQFF
TGCAGTGCTAGAGGCGGGACCTACAATGAGCAGTTCTTC